One and the same sample provided the 18 T cell receptor beta chains below, sequenced in a study of chemoradiotherapy in HPV16-positive cancers. Sequencing used immunoSEQ multiplex PCR; TCRdb keeps in-frame clones, though not all of them. The repertoire holds fewer than 70,000 clones, with 90% as singletons. This material consisted of blood, taken from a patient who underwent chemoradiotherapy. These receptors all come from a human donor with HPV-associated anogenital cancer.

This clone was seen only once. V usage is TRBV10-1 and J usage is TRBJ2-7; tentative D call: TRBD2 (6 bases). This CDR3 comprises 13 residues. From germline, CDR1 is WNHNN and CDR2 SYGVQD (reference sequence). V lost 0 bases and J 5 bases, leaving 8 bases between the germline ends. The CDR3: CASSESGGNEQYF. CDR3 coding DNA: TGCGCCAGCAGTGAGTCGGGGGGTAACGAGCAGTACTTC.

This chain uses TRBV4-1 with TRBJ2-1, with D possibly TRBD2 on 5 matching bases. Trimming removed 0 bases at V and 8 bases at J, with 17 bases between. The CDR3 has 16 residues. Germline V gene sequence: CDR1 MGHRA, CDR2 YSYEKL. CDR3 DNA: TGCGCCAGCAGCCAAGATAGCGCCCCCAAGGTAGATGAGCAGTTCTTC. It is translated as CASSQDSAPKVDEQFF.

The V call is TRBV5-4, the J call TRBJ2-2; D is unresolved. CDR3 length: 11 amino acids. Germline loops: CDR1 SGHNT, CDR2 YYREEE (reference sequence). V gave up 0 bases and J gave up 6 bases, with 0 bases separating them. The CDR3 coding sequence is TGTGCCAGCAGCTTGGCCGGGGAGCTGTTTTTT. Translated: CASSLAGELFF.

This rearrangement joins TRBV7-6 to TRBJ2-7, with TRBD1 matching 8 bases. Germline trimming cut 5 bases from V and 7 bases from J; bases unmatched to any gene: 13. Germline V gene data show CDR1 as SGHVS and CDR2 as FNYEAQ. There are 15 residues in the CDR3. The CDR3 DNA sequence: TGTGCCAGCAGCCCAGGGGGCCAGGGAGGAAGAGAGCAGTACTTC. Protein: CASSPGGQGGREQYF.

The J gene is TRBJ2-7, the V gene TRBV19; 8 nucleotides align to TRBD1. Germline CDR1 reads LNHDA; CDR2 reads SQIVND (reference sequence). J lost 5 bases, V lost 3 bases, and 6 bases had no gene match. This CDR3 has 14 amino acids. The CDR3 sequence: CASSMQGALNEQYF. CDR3 bases: TGTGCCAGTAGTATGCAGGGGGCTCTAAACGAGCAGTACTTC.

The genes are TRBV9 and TRBJ1-1, with D possibly matching TRBD1 (6 bases). V was trimmed by 4 bases and J by 0 bases, leaving 10 bases between them. This CDR3 region has 14 residues. CDR1 is SGDLS, CDR2 YYNGEE, per germline. DNA for the CDR3: TGTGCCAGCAGCATAACAGGGTTGAACACTGAAGCTTTCTTT. It yields the protein CASSITGLNTEAFF.

The V call is TRBV19, the J call TRBJ1-3; D is undetermined. V lost 3 bases to trimming and J lost 0 bases, with 9 bases between them. Germline CDR1 is LNHDA and CDR2 is SQIVND (reference sequence). The CDR3 loop spans 15 amino acids. The CDR3: CASSISRSSGNTIYF. CDR3 bases: TGTGCCAGTAGTATTTCTCGGTCCTCTGGAAACACCATATATTTT.

This chain uses TRBV5-1 with TRBJ1-1, with 10 bases matching TRBD1. The CDR3 consists of 16 residues. The V gene end was trimmed by 0 bases and the J gene end by 0 bases; junction bases not matched to a gene: 2. Germline V CDR1 and CDR2: SGHRS, YFSETQ. CDR3 sequence reads: CASSLGGQGVNTEAFF. The DNA for the CDR3 is TGCGCCAGCAGCTTGGGAGGACAGGGGGTGAACACTGAAGCTTTCTTT.

The rearrangement uses TRBV7-7 and TRBJ1-1, with D hard to call. This CDR3 has 13 residues. Germline CDR1 and CDR2: SSHAT and FNYEAQ (reference sequence). Between the trimmed V and J ends, which lost 5 bases and 0 bases, there was a span of 7 bases. The CDR3 loop reads CASSQDLNTEAFF. Written as DNA, the CDR3 is TGTGCCAGCAGCCAAGATTTGAACACTGAAGCTTTCTTT.

The rearrangement joins TRBV27 to TRBJ1-2; maybe TRBD1 (5 bases). This CDR3 is built from 15 residues. V lost 0 bases, J lost 4 bases, and 12 bases lay in between. Germline values: CDR1 MNHEY, CDR2 SMNVEV (reference sequence). CDR3 protein: CASSLSQGPLYGYTF. CDR3 coding DNA: TGTGCCAGCAGTTTATCCCAGGGACCACTCTATGGCTACACCTTC.

This sequence joins TRBV18 and TRBJ2-1; TRBD1 matches 7 bases. Trimming at V came to 6 bases and at J to 1 base, leaving 6 bases not matched to a gene. CDR1 is KGHSH and CDR2 is LQKENI in the germline V gene. The CDR3 consists of 15 residues. The CDR3 coding sequence is TGTGCCAGCTCTCCCGGGACAGTATCCTACAATGAGCAGTTCTTC. It yields the protein CASSPGTVSYNEQFF. Variable domain in full (rest from reference TRBV18 and TRBJ2-1): NAGVMQNPRHLVRRRGQEARLRCSPMKGHSHVYWYRQLPEEGLKFMVYLQKENIIDESGMPKERFSAEFPKEGPSILRIQQVVRGDSAAYFCASSPGTVSYNEQFFGPGTRLTVL.

CDR3 sequence (DNA): TGTGCCAGCAGACTAACCAGGGGAAGCACCGGGGAGCTGTTTTTT. It specifies CASRLTRGSTGELFF. This rearrangement joins TRBV27 to TRBJ2-2, with a weak D call TRBD1 (6 bases). This CDR3 is 15 amino acids long. The germline CDR1 and CDR2 sequences are MNHEY and SMNVEV (reference sequence). Trimming removed 6 bases from V and 4 bases from J, with 15 bases in between.

This chain uses TRBV6-5 with TRBJ1-1; a possible D gene is TRBD1 (5 bases). The germline CDR1 and CDR2 sequences are MNHEY and SVGAGI. The V and J ends lost 8 bases and 3 bases respectively, with 16 bases between them. The CDR3 is made up of 14 amino acids. The CDR3: CASLKRDRDTEAFF. The CDR3 bases are TGTGCCAGCCTTAAAAGGGACCGCGACACTGAAGCTTTCTTT.

This sequence joins TRBV2 and TRBJ2-3, with 10 bases fitting TRBD2. Germline V CDR1 and CDR2: SNHLY, FYNNEI. The junction had 1 base not matched to a gene; V was cut back by 0 bases and J by 1 base. The CDR3 is 16 amino acids. CDR3 loop: CASSEALAGGTDTQYF. The CDR3 coding sequence is TGTGCCAGCAGTGAAGCGCTAGCGGGAGGCACAGATACGCAGTATTTT.

The V gene is TRBV5-1, the J gene TRBJ2-5; the D gene is possibly TRBD2 (6 bases). This CDR3 region has 14 residues. Germline lookup yields CDR1 SGHRS and CDR2 YFSETQ. Between the trimmed V and J ends, which lost 1 base and 4 bases, there was a span of 11 bases. In nucleotides, the CDR3 is TGCGCCAGCAGCTTGTGGGGGGACGGAGAGACCCAGTACTTC. Amino acids: CASSLWGDGETQYF.

A word on this clone: At one end, the junction sequence differs from germline, possibly due to a read error. The V call is TRBV19, the J call TRBJ2-4, with 8 bases fitting TRBD2. The V gene's germline CDR1 is LNHDA and CDR2 SQIVND (reference sequence). The CDR3 is 15 amino acids. CDR3 region: CASSTPNNGLTSVSF. The CDR3 DNA reads TGTGCCAGTAGTACACCTAACAACGGTTTGACTAGCGTCTCCTTC. The full variable domain, completed using reference TRBV19 and TRBJ2-4, is DGGITQSPKYLFRKEGQNVTLSCEQNLNHDAMYWYRQDPGQGLRLIYYSQIVNDFQKGDIAEGYSVSREKKESFPLTVTSAQKNPTAFYLCASSTPNNGLTSVSFGAGTRLSVL.

The chain uses TRBV5-1 and TRBJ2-1; D gene ambiguous. The germline gives CDR1 SGHRS, CDR2 YFSETQ. The CDR3 sequence is 15 residues long. V was clipped by 4 bases and J by 8 bases, with 19 bases between them. CDR3 sequence reads: CASSLDIPKGDEQFF. In DNA form, the CDR3 reads TGCGCCAGCAGCCTGGATATCCCGAAAGGAGATGAGCAGTTCTTC.

The CDR3 spells CASRSPAGYEQYF. The CDR3 bases are TGTGCCAGCAGGAGTCCAGCGGGGTACGAGCAGTACTTC. The chain is built from TRBV6-1 and TRBJ2-7, with 7 bases that match TRBD2. Germline lookup yields CDR1 MNHNS and CDR2 SASEGT. The CDR3 runs 13 residues. The V and J ends lost 6 bases and 4 bases, in that order; junction bases with no gene match: 6.